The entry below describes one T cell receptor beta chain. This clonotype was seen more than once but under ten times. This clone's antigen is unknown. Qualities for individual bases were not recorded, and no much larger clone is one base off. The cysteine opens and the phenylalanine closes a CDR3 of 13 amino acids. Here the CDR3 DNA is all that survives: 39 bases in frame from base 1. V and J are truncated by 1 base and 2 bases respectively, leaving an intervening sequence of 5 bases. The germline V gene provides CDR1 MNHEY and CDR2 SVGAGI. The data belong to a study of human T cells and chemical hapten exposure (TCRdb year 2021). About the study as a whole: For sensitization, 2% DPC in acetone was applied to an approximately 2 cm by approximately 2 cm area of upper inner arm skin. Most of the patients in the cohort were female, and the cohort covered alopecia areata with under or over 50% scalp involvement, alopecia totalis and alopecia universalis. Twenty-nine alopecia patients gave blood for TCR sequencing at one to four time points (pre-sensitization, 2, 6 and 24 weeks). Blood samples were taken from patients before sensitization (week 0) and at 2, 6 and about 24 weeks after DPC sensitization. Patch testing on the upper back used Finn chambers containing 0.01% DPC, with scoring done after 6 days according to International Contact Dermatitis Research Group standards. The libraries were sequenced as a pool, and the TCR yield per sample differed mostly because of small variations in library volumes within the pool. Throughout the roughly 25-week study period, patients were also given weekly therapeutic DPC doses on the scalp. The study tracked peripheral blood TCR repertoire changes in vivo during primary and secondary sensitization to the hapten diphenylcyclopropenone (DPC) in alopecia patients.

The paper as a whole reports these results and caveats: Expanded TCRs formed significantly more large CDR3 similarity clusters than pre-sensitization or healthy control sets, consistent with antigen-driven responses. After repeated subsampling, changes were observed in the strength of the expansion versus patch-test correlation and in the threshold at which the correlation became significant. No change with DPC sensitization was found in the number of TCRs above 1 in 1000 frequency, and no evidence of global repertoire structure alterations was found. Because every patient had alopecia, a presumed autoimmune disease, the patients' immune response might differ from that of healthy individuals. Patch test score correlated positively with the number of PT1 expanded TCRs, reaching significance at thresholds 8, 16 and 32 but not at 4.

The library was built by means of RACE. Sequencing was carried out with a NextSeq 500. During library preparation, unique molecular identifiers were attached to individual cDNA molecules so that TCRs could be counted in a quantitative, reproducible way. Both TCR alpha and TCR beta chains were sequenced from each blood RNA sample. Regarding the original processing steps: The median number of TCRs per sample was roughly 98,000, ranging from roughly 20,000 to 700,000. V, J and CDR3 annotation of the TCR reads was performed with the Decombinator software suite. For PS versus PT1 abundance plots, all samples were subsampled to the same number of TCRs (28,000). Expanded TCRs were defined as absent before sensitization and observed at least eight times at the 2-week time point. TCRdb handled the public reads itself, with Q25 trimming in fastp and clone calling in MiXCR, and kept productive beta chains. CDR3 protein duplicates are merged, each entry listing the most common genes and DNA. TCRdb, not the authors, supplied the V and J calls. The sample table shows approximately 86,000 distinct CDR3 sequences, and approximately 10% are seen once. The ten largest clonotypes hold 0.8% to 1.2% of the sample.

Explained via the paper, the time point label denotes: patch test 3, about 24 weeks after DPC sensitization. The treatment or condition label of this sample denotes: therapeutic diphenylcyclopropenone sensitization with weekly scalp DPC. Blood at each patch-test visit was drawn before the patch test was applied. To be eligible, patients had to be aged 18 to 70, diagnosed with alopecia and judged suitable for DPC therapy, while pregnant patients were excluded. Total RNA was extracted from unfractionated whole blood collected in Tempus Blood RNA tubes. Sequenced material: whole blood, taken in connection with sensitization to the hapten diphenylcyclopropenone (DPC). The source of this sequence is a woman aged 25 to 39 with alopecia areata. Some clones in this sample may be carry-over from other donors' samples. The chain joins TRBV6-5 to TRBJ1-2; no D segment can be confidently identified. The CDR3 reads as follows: CASSYYQNYGYTF. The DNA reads TGTGCCAGCAGTTACTACCAGAACTATGGCTACACCTTC.